The 5 T cell receptor beta chains presented below share a single source sample, sequenced in a study. Via MiXCR, TCRdb re-called the RT-PCR reads, giving one row per CDR3 protein. The table shows about 700,000 distinct CDR3 sequences, with more than 13% occurring only once. Sequenced sample: memory CD4+ T cells from blood. Receptors originate from a female donor in good health, serving as a healthy control.

This clonotype was found a few times. This rearrangement joins TRBV6-5 to TRBJ1-6, with no clear D. This CDR3 is 16 amino acids long. The germline CDR1 and CDR2 sequences are MNHEY and SVGAGI. Trimming removed 5 bases at V and 7 bases at J, with 18 bases between. The CDR3 DNA reads as TGTGCCAGCAGTCCCCTTGGACTATTTGACAATTCACCCCTCCACTTT. Its protein product is CASSPLGLFDNSPLHF.

This clonotype has ten or more counts. The chain couples TRBV6-5 to TRBJ1-2; 8 positions match TRBD1. The CDR3 covers 14 residues. Trimming removed 6 bases from V and 0 bases from J; junction bases left unmatched: 3. CDR1 and CDR2 from the germline V gene are MNHEY and SVGAGI. CDR3 in DNA: TGTGCCAGCAGCCGGGGACAGGCTAACTATGGCTACACCTTC. The encoded protein is CASSRGQANYGYTF.

In this sample, this clonotype turned up a few times. The J gene is TRBJ2-2, the V gene TRBV9, with 10 bases matching TRBD2. The CDR3 sequence is 16 residues long. Germline trimming cut 1 base from V and 1 base from J; bases unmatched to any gene: 1. Germline loops: CDR1 SGDLS, CDR2 YYNGEE. CDR3 DNA: TGTGCCAGCAGCGTATTAGCGGGGGGGAACACCGGGGAGCTGTTTTTT. Protein sequence: CASSVLAGGNTGELFF.

The chain is built from TRBV5-8 and TRBJ2-1, with D possibly being TRBD2 (6 bases). Trimming left V 4 bases short and J 7 bases short, with 24 bases between. This CDR3 comprises 17 residues. Germline-derived CDR1 and CDR2 are SGHTS and YDEGEE. The CDR3 protein is CASSHSMIRPGRNEQFF. In DNA, the CDR3 is TGTGCCAGCAGCCATTCAATGATCCGCCCCGGGAGAAATGAGCAGTTCTTC.

Only a few counts were recorded for this clonotype. V gene TRBV7-3 combines with J gene TRBJ2-1; 9 bases line up with TRBD2. CDR1 is SGHTA, CDR2 FQGTGA, per germline. This CDR3 has 15 residues. V shed 1 base, J shed 6 bases, and the junction held 4 bases outside the gene matches. CDR3 sequence reads: CASSLSLAGLNEQFF. In DNA, the CDR3 is TGTGCCAGCAGCTTAAGTCTAGCGGGACTCAATGAGCAGTTCTTC.